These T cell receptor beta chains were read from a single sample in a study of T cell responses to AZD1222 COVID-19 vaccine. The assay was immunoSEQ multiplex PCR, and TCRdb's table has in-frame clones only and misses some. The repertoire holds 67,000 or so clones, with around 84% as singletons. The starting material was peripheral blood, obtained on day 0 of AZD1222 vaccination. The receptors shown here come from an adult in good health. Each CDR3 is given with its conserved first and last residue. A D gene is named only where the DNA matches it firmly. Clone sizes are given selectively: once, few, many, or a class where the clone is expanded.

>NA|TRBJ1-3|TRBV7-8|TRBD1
CASSARSTGGFSGNTIYF
TGTGCCAGCAGCGCCCGAAGTACAGGGGGATTCTCTGGAAACACCATATATTTT
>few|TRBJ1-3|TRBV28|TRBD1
CASSSGQGPDTIYF
TGTGCCAGCAGTTCTGGACAGGGTCCGGACACCATATATTTT
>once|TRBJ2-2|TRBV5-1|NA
CASSLAGPGGAGELFF
TGCGCCAGCAGCTTGGCCGGGCCAGGAGGCGCCGGGGAGCTGTTTTTT
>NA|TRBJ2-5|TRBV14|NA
CASSPLAGDNQETQYF
TGTGCCAGCAGCCCCCTTGCGGGGGACAACCAAGAGACCCAGTACTTC
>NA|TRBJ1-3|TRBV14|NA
CASSQLSTAGNTIYF
TGTGCCAGCAGCCAATTAAGTACAGCTGGAAACACCATATATTTT
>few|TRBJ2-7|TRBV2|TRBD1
CASSERTGLYEQYF
TGTGCCAGCAGTGAAAGGACAGGGTTATACGAGCAGTACTTC
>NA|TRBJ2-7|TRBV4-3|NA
CASSQVPHEQYF
TGCGCCAGCAGCCAGGTTCCGCACGAGCAGTACTTC
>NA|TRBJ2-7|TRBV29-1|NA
CSVEDRRGGYEQYF
TGCAGCGTTGAAGATCGACGGGGAGGCTACGAGCAGTACTTC
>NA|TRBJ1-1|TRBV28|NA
CASSSSGAQNTEAFF
TGTGCCAGCAGTTCGAGCGGTGCCCAGAACACTGAAGCTTTCTTT
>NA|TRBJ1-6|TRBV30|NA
CACGSYNSPLHF
TGTGCCTGCGGCTCCTATAATTCACCCCTCCACTTT
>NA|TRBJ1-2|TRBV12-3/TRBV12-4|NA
CASSWALDYGYTF
TGTGCCAGCAGCTGGGCCCTAGACTATGGCTACACCTTC
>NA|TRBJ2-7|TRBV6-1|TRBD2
CASSGLAAGGPRGEQYF
TGTGCCAGCAGTGGACTTGCGGCGGGGGGGCCCAGGGGCGAGCAGTACTTC
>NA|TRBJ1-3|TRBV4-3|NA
CASSLQYRGGPRNTIYF
TGCGCCAGCAGCCTACAGTATCGGGGGGGGCCGAGGAACACCATATATTTT
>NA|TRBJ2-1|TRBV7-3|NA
CASSSFRTDNEQFF
TGTGCCAGCAGCTCGTTCAGGACAGACAATGAGCAGTTCTTC
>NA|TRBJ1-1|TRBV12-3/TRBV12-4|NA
CASSYTNTEAFF
TGTGCCAGCAGTTATACGAACACTGAAGCTTTCTTT
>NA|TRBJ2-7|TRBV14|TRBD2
CASSQSSGGFYEQYF
TGTGCCAGCAGCCAATCTAGCGGGGGCTTCTACGAGCAGTACTTC
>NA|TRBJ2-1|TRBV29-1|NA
CSVSPQWGRNNEQFF
TGCAGCGTTTCTCCCCAGTGGGGAAGGAACAATGAGCAGTTCTTC
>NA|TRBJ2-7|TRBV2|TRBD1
CASSDGQGTYEQYF
TGTGCCAGCAGTGATGGACAGGGGACCTACGAGCAGTACTTC
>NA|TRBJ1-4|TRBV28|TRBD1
CASRSSGGNEKLFF
TGTGCCAGCAGATCGTCAGGGGGCAATGAAAAACTGTTTTTT
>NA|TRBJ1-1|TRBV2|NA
CASSIQPNTEAFF
TGTGCCAGCAGTATACAGCCGAACACTGAAGCTTTCTTT
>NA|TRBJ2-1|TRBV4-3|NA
CASSQGTYNEQFF
TGCGCCAGCAGCCAGGGGACCTACAATGAGCAGTTCTTC
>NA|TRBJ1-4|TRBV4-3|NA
CASSQEGKGGEEELFF
TGCGCCAGCAGCCAAGAGGGTAAGGGGGGCGAGGAAGAACTGTTTTTT
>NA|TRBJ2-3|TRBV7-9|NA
CASSLGRRGRDTQYF
TGTGCCAGCAGCTTAGGCCGCCGGGGGAGAGATACGCAGTATTTT
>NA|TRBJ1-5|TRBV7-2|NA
CASSLQGNQPQHF
TGTGCCAGCAGCTTGCAGGGTAATCAGCCCCAGCATTTT
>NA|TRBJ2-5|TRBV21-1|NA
CASSNPWGQRGVSETQYF
TGTGCCAGCAGCAACCCCTGGGGACAGAGAGGCGTTTCGGAGACCCAGTACTTC
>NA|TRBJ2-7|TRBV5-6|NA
CASSLEIPYEQYF
TGTGCCAGCAGCTTGGAGATTCCCTACGAGCAGTACTTC
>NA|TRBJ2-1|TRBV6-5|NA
CASTPTGPSYNEQFF
TGTGCCAGCACCCCGACAGGACCTTCCTACAATGAGCAGTTCTTC
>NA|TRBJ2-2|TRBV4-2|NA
CASSQDVQNGELFF
TGTGCCAGCAGCCAGGATGTCCAAAACGGGGAGCTGTTTTTT
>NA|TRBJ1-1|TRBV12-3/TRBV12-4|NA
CASSLSSTEAFF
TGTGCCAGCAGTTTAAGTTCCACTGAAGCTTTCTTT
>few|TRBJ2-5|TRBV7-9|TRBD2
CASSLEGLAGEETQYF
TGTGCCAGCAGCTTAGAGGGACTAGCGGGGGAAGAGACCCAGTACTTC
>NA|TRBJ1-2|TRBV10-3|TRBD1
CASTGQGNYGYTF
TGTGCCTCCACCGGACAGGGGAACTATGGCTACACCTTC
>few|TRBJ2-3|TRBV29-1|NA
CSADLGGGTDTQYF
TGCAGCGCCGACCTAGGGGGGGGCACAGATACGCAGTATTTT
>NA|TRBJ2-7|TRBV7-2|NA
CASSVGVGGSYEQYF
TGTGCCAGCAGCGTGGGAGTTGGGGGCTCCTACGAGCAGTACTTC
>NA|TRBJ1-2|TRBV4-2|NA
CASSQVPKADRAYGYTF
TGTGCCAGCAGCCAAGTTCCAAAAGCGGATCGAGCTTATGGCTACACCTTC
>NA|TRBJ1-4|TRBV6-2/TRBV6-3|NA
CASSYGRRRSTNEKLFF
TGTGCCAGCAGTTACGGCCGGAGAAGATCAACTAATGAAAAACTGTTTTTT